What follows is one T cell receptor beta chain and its context. It has no known antigen specificity. Per-nucleotide qualities are absent, and no much larger clonotype sits a single base away. Libraries were constructed by the immunoSEQ multiplex PCR assay. The multiplex PCR relied on a mix of 60 forward primers for TCR Vbeta segments and 13 reverse primers for TCR Jbeta segments. A multiplex PCR assay on genomic DNA amplified the CDR3 region of rearranged TCR beta genes. The Illumina HiSeq System was used to sequence the amplified TCR beta libraries as 87-base-pair reads. Processing in the source paper ran as follows. In a later analysis, tens of millions of unique TCR beta chains were counted across the approximately 640 repertoires, and roughly 11 million of these chains were shared by at least two donors. Raw reads were error-corrected and collapsed into unique sequences with a nearest-neighbor algorithm that merged closely related sequences to remove PCR and sequencing errors. V, D and J gene segments were assigned by aligning CDR3 sequences to IMGT reference sequences. For a sequence to be retained, a match of at least six nucleotides was required to both a V gene segment and a J gene segment. A rearrangement was called productive if the CDR3 had no stop codons and remained in frame with V and J, and every other rearrangement was called non-productive. CDR3 was defined according to IMGT convention as the region running from the second conserved V-encoded cysteine to the conserved J-encoded phenylalanine. Sequences without an unambiguous match to a single V gene segment were excluded from the earlier analysis of 587 of the donors. An earlier analysis of several hundred of the donors classified V segments as functional when productive rearrangements were above 56.7% and as segregating when the standard deviation between donors was above 5%. A statistical classification framework was built to diagnose cytomegalovirus status from the catalog of TCR beta chain sequences. In a later analysis, TCR nucleotide sequences were compared against IMGT/GENE-DB human TR gene sequences so that V and J genes could be assigned. Using the TCRdist pipeline, a later analysis assigned CDR3 sequences along with most-parsimonious VDJ recombination scenarios. In a later analysis, every TCR beta chain was defined by the combination of its CDR3 amino acid sequence and its V-gene family, and reads without a unique V-gene family were dropped. As a way to deal with suspected cross-contamination and a sequencing artifact, a later analysis dropped roughly 620 nucleotide sequences that were highly shared and had low generation probability. For each public chain, a later analysis derived a clonal expansion index from normalized ranks of inferred template counts within each repertoire. In a later analysis, generation probabilities were computed with a VDJ recombination model fitted to out-of-frame rearrangements, and the resulting probabilities were checked against IGoR. Hypergeometric tests were used in a later analysis to score TCR-TCR, TCR-HLA and TCR-CMV co-occurrence, with a repertoire-size bias correction applied to the TCR pairs. False discovery rates were estimated in a later analysis by permuting HLA or CMV assignments 20 times. In a later analysis, co-occurring TCRs were grouped using DBSCAN, and TCRdist sequence similarity was added for clustering within HLA-allele-positive subsets. For co-occurrence clustering, repertoires with fewer than 30,000 or more than 120,000 public chains were excluded, along with five or six repertoires with anomalous nucleotide sharing. Here the immuneACCESS table is served through TCRdb, limited to in-frame sequences with V and J called. Missing clones are a known gap in these copies; in checked studies unresolved V genes cover under half, and the rest lacks a known reason. V, J and clone size are taken as reported in that table, and D and trimming were inferred from the DNA itself. The sample data list approximately 190,000 clones, and over 80% of these were observed just once. Together, the top ten hold 1.3% of the sample.

The data stem from a study of cytomegalovirus exposure and HLA in healthy donors (dated by TCRdb to 2016 to 2017). Background for the entire study: An earlier analysis of several hundred of the donors reported 276 Gb of sequence data and around 120 million unique TCR beta sequences obtained from about 179 million T cells. An early release covering approximately 600 HLA-typed donors comprised roughly 300 gigabases of sequencing data and around 80 million unique TCR sequences. The genetic ancestry cluster associated with self-reported Caucasian donors included about 84% of the approximately 430 genotyped donors. The study was designed to test whether signatures of past pathogen exposure could be identified by cataloging public T cell receptors. Using immunosequencing, the study profiled T cell repertoires from around 670 subjects and related those repertoires to cytomegalovirus serostatus. Along with the roughly 710-subject first cohort, a separate validation cohort of around 120 different subjects was used. To predict cytomegalovirus infection status, the study combined high-throughput TCR immunosequencing, statistical association of individual TCRs with disease status, and machine learning. A later analysis re-examined previously published TCR beta repertoires from about 700 donors and added high-resolution HLA genotyping to investigate patterns of TCR occurrence. Rather than using new phenotypic data, the later analysis identified candidate immune exposures from TCR beta sequences and from how often those sequences occurred across donors. In an earlier analysis of 587 of the donors, high-throughput TCR beta sequencing was used to judge whether each TCR beta V gene segment behaved as functional or pseudogenic. Alongside the repertoire data, information on donor age, sex, ethnicity and CMV serostatus was compiled. In a later genetic analysis, genome-wide SNP genotypes for about three fifths of the 666 donors were used, and that subset was treated as a discovery cohort. All discovery cohort repertoires had been generated using a single sequencing platform. Both class I and class II loci were covered by HLA typing, at four-digit resolution. The number of donors typed differed by locus, with 629-630 for A, B, C, DRB1 and DQB1, around 500 for DQA1, nearly 610 for DPA1, and around 450 for DPB1. Because of strong linkage in the cohort, 4 to 6 DR-DQ haplotypes were treated as single units for association and clustering. Among under 450 genotyped donors of the cohort, an average of around 240,000 unique TCR beta nucleotide sequences were sequenced per donor, roughly 18% of them non-productive.

V loses 2 bases, J loses 1 base, and the germline ends lie 8 bases apart. From a lookup of the germline V gene, CDR1 and CDR2 are MNHEY and SVGAGI. The CDR3 contains 15 residues, cysteine and phenylalanine counted. The kept DNA is CDR3 alone, 45 bases in frame from the first base. In total, over 600 healthy bone marrow donors made up the cohort. Cohort members were all nominally healthy when sampled, although unrecorded immune exposures were likely present. The donor tested CMV seronegative and was one of the 352 seronegative cohort members. A peripheral blood sample was collected from each donor, and TCR beta sequencing was performed on peripheral blood mononuclear cells. Genomic DNA extraction from the blood cell samples was performed with the Qiagen DNeasy Blood Extraction Kit. General conclusions and limits of the study: In a later analysis, most CMV-associated TCR beta chains were found to appear HLA-restricted, with HLA associations seemingly driven largely by CMV exposure. In a later analysis, HLA-associated TCR beta chains were found to be more clonally expanded and to have lower generation probabilities than equally common non-associated chains. Across donors, most TCR sequences were observed very rarely, whereas some public TCRs were present in many individuals. Linkage disequilibrium might explain the correlated functional status among segregating V segments, but an unknown experimental factor could not be excluded. The classifier was reported to diagnose cytomegalovirus status with high specificity and sensitivity in both the original cohort and the validation cohort. According to the authors, the approach could potentially be generalized to other disease states and immunological phenotypes. At a false discovery rate of 0.05, a later analysis linked fewer than 20,000 TCR beta sequences to specific HLA alleles. The study listed 164 TCR beta chains as associated with cytomegalovirus. Some IMGT-functional V segments, including TRBV6-2 and TRBV6-3, could not be told apart with the 87-base-pair reads, so those segments were excluded. Because HLA typing was unavailable for some donors at each locus, only the typed subset was used in association tests. According to a later analysis, parvovirus B19, influenza, CMV and Epstein-Barr virus appeared linked to several top co-occurrence clusters. In an earlier analysis of 450 to 750 of the donors, most TCR beta V segments appeared in productive rearrangements about 87% or about 30% of the time, broadly matching IMGT annotations. This cohort had only TCR beta chains sequenced, and the lack of alpha or paired-chain data limited which features could be detected. In vitro tests confirmed that a few of the cytomegalovirus-associated TCR beta chains recognize cytomegalovirus antigens. Assigning TCR associations to individual alleles was difficult when HLA alleles, especially DR and DQ, strongly co-occurred. In a later genetic analysis, a missense DCLRE1C variant was associated with V-gene and J-gene trimming of TCR beta chains, and the association was replicated in an independent cohort. A further reported finding was that TCR beta sequences accurately predicted the HLA-A and HLA-B alleles for most subjects in the first cohort. CMV serostatus was the only immune exposure information available for the cohort. Compared with the roughly 710-donor mean, donors in an Asian-associated ancestry cluster had fewer N-insertions in productive TCRs, according to a later genetic analysis. The sequencing pipeline was judged likely to have produced a cluster of highly shared sequence variants as a technical artifact. Roughly uniform sequencing depth across donors was assumed in presence/absence analyses, although this assumption may not hold. According to a later analysis, TCR association rates differed among HLA loci, with DRB1 alleles showing the most associated TCRs and HLA-C alleles showing the fewest. Because counts were too low, about 15 rarely observed V segments, including chromosome 9 orphons, were left out of the earlier analysis of some 600 of the donors.

The sequence derives from a young man in good health and CMV-seronegative. Source material: PBMCs. The chain couples TRBV6-5 to TRBJ2-2, with the D gene too uncertain to name. The DNA is as follows: TGTGCCAGCAGTTACGATCGGAGGAACACCGGGGAGCTGTTTTTT. It translates to CASSYDRRNTGELFF.